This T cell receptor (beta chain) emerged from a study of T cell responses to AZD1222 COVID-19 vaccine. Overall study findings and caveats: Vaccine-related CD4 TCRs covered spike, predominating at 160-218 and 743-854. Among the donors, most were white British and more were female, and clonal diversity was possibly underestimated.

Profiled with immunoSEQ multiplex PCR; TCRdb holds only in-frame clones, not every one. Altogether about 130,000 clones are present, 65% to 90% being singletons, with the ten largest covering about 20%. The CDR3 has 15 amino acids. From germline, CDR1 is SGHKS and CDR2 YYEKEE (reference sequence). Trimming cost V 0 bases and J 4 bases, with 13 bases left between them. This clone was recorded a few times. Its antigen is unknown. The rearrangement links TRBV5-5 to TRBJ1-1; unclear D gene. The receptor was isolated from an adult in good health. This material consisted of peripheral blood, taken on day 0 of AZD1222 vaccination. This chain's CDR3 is CASSLDEARRTEAFF. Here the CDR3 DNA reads TGTGCCAGCAGCTTGGATGAGGCGCGGCGCACTGAAGCTTTCTTT.